This T cell receptor (beta chain) is drawn from a study of blood T cell repertoires in COVID-19. Clones were sequenced by immunoSEQ multiplex PCR, and TCRdb holds only the in-frame ones, with some missing. The sample has over 120,000 clones, around 79% seen once. Specimen: peripheral blood. This sequence was found in a woman aged 70-85 years with COVID-19, enrolled during active disease.

CDR3 amino acids: CASSQPGTAAYEQYF. Written as DNA, the CDR3 is TGCGCCAGCAGCCAACCCGGGACAGCCGCCTACGAGCAGTACTTC. This chain connects TRBV4-1 to TRBJ2-7; 7 nucleotides align to TRBD1. Per the germline V gene, CDR1 is MGHRA and CDR2 is YSYEKL. The J segment lost 2 bases and the V segment lost 2 bases, leaving 6 bases of the junction unmatched. CDR3 length: 15 residues.